Sequencing of this T cell receptor (beta chain) was carried out in a study of Tregs in tolerant kidney transplant recipients. Study information: Recipients received nonmyeloablative bone marrow transplants from related graft donors, with transient mixed chimerism. Study-level results: Findings come from small patient numbers and require larger validation. The most relevant donor-specific Treg TCRbeta repertoire apparently came from expansion with activated donor B cells. Biological reproducibility was not directly addressed, but technical replication error appeared minimal.

Germline V gene sequence: CDR1 SGHAT, CDR2 FQDESV (reference sequence). V was pared by 6 bases and J by 4 bases, with 9 bases between. The CDR3 length is 13 residues. The protocol was immunoSEQ multiplex PCR, while the TCRdb copy is restricted to in-frame clones and leaves out a portion. This sample carries approximately 100,000 clones, roughly 93% of them seen once, and the ten largest clones take 0.46%. As to this clone: Its antigen is unknown.

The chain uses TRBV11-1 and TRBJ1-4; D unclear. The sequence derives from a human donor who received a combined kidney and bone marrow transplant. The input for sequencing was CD4+ T cells from blood, taken before the transplant. The CDR3 sequence: CASSRSSNEKLFF. The CDR3 DNA is TGTGCCAGCAGTCGATCCAGTAATGAAAAACTGTTTTTT.